This entry describes one TCR beta chain. Antigen specificity is unknown. At the time of sampling, donors were nominally healthy, though unrecorded immune exposures were likely. This specimen comes from a study of cytomegalovirus exposure and HLA in healthy donors. Study results and caveats: Sequencing likely produced, as an artifact, a cluster of highly shared sequence variants. Based on reports, TCR beta sequences accurately predicted HLA-A and HLA-B alleles for most subjects. In vitro assays verified that three CMV-associated chains recognized CMV antigens specifically.

V lost 2 bases and J lost 3; bases outside the gene matches: 14. Germline V gives CDR1 SGHVS, CDR2 FNYEAQ. The CDR3 spans 18 residues. 13 Jbeta primers and 60 Vbeta primers were used for the PCR. Data came from immunoSEQ multiplex PCR; TCRdb stores just in-frame clones and leaves some out. The table has under 200,000 clones, roughly three quarters seen once; the top ten hold more than 0.35%. The rearrangement uses TRBV7-6 and TRBJ2-3; 7 nucleotides agree with TRBD2. This TCR derives from a male donor in good health and CMV-seropositive. The sample taken for sequencing was PBMCs. The CDR3 protein is CASSLINLKAGETDTQYF. The CDR3 region has the DNA TGTGCCAGCAGCTTAATAAACCTTAAGGCGGGAGAGACAGATACGCAGTATTTT.